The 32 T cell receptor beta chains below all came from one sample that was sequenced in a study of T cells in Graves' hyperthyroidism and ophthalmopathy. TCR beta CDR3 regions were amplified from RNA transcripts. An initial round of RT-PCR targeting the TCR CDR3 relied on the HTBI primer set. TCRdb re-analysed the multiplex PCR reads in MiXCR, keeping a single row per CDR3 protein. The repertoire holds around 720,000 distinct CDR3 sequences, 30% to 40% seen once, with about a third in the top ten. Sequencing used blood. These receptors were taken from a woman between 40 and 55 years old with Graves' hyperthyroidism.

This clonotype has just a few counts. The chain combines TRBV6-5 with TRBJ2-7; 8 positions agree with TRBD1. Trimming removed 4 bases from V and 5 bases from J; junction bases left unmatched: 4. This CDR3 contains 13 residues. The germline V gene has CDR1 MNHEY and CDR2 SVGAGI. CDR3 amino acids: CASSWTGSDEQYF. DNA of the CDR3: TGTGCCAGCAGTTGGACAGGGTCGGACGAGCAGTACTTC.

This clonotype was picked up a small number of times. DNA of the CDR3: TGTGCCAGCAGGGACTTCTTGGCGCGAGGCTACACCTTC. Translation: CASRDFLARGYTF. The rearrangement links TRBV6-6 to TRBJ1-2, with D uncertain. The V gene's germline CDR1 is MNHNY and CDR2 SVGAGI (reference sequence). Trimming took 6 bases from V and 8 from J, leaving 16 bases between them. CDR3 size: 13 residues.

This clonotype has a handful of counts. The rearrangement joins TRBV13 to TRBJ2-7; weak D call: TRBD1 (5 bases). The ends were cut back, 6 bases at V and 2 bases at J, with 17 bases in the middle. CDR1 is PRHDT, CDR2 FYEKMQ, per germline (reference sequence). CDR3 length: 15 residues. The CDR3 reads CASSHFWAGTYEQYF. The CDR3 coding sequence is TGTGCCAGCAGTCATTTTTGGGCAGGGACCTACGAGCAGTACTTC.

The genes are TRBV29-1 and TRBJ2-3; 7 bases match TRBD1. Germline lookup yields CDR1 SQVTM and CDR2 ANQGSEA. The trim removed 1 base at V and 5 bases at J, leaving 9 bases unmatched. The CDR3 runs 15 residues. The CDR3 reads CSVEGRTGTEDTQYF. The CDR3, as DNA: TGCAGCGTTGAAGGACGGACCGGGACAGAAGATACGCAGTATTTT.

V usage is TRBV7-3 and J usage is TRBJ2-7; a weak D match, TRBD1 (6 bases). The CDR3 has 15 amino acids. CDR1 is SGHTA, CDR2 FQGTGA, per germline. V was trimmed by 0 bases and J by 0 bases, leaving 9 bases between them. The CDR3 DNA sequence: TGTGCCAGCAGCTTAACGACAGGCCTCTCCTACGAGCAGTACTTC. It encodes CASSLTTGLSYEQYF.

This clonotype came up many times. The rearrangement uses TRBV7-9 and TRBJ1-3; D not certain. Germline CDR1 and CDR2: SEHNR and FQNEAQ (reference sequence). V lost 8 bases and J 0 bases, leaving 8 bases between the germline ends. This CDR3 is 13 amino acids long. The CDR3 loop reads CASGASSGNTIYF. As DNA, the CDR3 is TGTGCCAGCGGCGCCAGCTCTGGAAACACCATATATTTT.

The CDR3 DNA is TGTGCCAGCTTCGGGGCACTAGCGGGGGCCAACGTCCTGACTTTC. Protein sequence: CASFGALAGANVLTF. This rearrangement joins TRBV6-1 to TRBJ2-6; 7 bases match TRBD2. Germline CDR1 reads MNHNS; CDR2 reads SASEGT. The V gene end was trimmed by 8 bases and the J gene end by 4 bases; junction bases not matched to a gene: 8. The CDR3 consists of 15 residues.

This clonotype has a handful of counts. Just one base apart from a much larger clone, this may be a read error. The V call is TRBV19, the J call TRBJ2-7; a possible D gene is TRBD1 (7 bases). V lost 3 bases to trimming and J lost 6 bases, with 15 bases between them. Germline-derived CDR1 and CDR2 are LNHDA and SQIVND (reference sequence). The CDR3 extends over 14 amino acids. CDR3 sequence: CASSIRAGGGEQYF. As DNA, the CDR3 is TGTGCCAGTAGTATCAGGGCAGGGGGAGGCGAGCAGTACTTC.

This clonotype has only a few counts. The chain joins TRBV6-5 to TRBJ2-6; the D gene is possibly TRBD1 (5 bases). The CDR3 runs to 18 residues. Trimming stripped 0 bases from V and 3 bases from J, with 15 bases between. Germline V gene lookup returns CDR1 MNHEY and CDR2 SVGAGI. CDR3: CASSYSPQGWHGANVLTF. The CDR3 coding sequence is TGTGCCAGCAGTTACTCGCCCCAGGGCTGGCATGGGGCCAACGTCCTGACTTTC.

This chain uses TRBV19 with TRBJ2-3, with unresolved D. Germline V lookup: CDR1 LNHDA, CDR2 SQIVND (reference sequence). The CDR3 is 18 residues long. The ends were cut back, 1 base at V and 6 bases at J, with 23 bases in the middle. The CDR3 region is CASSIGYRATRKGDTQYF. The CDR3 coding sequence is TGTGCCAGTAGTATAGGTTATCGGGCGACACGGAAAGGCGATACGCAGTATTTT.

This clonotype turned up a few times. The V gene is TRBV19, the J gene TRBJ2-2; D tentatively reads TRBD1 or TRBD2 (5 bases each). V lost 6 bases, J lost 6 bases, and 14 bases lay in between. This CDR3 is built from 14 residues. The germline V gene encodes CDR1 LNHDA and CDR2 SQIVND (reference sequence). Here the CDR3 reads CASRQRGVAGELFF. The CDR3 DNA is TGTGCCAGTAGGCAGAGGGGAGTCGCCGGGGAGCTGTTTTTT.

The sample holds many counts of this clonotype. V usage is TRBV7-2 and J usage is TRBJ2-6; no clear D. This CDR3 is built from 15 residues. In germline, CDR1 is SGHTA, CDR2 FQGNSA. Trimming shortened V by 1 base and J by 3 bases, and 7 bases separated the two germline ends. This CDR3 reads CASSLVVVGANVLTF. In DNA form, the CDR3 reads TGTGCCAGCAGCTTAGTCGTTGTTGGGGCCAACGTCCTGACTTTC.

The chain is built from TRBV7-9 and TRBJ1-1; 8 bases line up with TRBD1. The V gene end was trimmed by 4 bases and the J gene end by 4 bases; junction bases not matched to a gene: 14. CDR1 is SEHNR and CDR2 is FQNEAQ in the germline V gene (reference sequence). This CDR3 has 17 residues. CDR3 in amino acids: CASSSRGRQGSGTEAFF. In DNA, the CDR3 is TGTGCCAGCAGCTCGCGGGGGCGACAGGGGAGTGGCACTGAAGCTTTCTTT.

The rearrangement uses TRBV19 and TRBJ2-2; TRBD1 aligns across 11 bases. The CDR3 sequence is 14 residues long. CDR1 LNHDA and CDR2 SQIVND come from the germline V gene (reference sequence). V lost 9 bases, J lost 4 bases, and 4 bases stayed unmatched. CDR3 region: CASHGTGGTGELFF. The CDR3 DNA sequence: TGTGCCAGCCATGGGACAGGGGGCACCGGGGAGCTGTTTTTT.

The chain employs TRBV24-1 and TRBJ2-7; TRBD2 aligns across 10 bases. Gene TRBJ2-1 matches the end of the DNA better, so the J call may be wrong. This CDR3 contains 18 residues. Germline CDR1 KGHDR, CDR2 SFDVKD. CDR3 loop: CATSDPKKAGGRYNEQFF. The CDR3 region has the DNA TGTGCCACCAGTGACCCTAAAAAAGCGGGGGGGCGTTACAATGAGCAGTTCTTC.

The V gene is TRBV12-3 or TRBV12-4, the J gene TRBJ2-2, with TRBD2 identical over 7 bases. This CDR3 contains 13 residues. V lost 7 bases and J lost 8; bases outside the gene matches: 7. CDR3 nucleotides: TGTGCCAGCAACGAGGGAGGGGCTGGGGAGCTGTTTTTT. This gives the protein CASNEGGAGELFF.

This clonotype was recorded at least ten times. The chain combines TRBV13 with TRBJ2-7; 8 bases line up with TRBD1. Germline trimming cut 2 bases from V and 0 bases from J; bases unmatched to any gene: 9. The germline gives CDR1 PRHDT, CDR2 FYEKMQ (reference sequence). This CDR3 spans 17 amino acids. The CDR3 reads CASSLRNRDRPSYEQYF. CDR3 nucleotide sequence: TGTGCCAGCAGCTTAAGGAACCGGGACAGGCCCTCCTACGAGCAGTACTTC.

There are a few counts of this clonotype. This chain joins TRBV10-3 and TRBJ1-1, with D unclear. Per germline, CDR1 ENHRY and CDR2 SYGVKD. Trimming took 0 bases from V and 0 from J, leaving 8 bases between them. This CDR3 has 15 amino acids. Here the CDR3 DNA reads TGTGCCATCAGTGAGTCGAAGGGCTTGAACACTGAAGCTTTCTTT. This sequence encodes CAISESKGLNTEAFF.

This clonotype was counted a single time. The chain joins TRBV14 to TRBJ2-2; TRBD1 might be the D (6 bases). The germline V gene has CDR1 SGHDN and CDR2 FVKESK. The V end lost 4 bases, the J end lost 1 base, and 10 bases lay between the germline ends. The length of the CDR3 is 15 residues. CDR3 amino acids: CASSPLQGNTGELFF. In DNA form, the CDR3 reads TGTGCCAGCAGCCCACTACAGGGGAACACCGGGGAGCTGTTTTTT.

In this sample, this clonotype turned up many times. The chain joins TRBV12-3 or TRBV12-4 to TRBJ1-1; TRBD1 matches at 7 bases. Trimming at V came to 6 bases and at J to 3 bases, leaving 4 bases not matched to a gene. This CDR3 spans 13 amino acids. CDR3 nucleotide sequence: TGTGCCAGCAGACAGGGGAGTCACACTGAAGCTTTCTTT. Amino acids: CASRQGSHTEAFF.

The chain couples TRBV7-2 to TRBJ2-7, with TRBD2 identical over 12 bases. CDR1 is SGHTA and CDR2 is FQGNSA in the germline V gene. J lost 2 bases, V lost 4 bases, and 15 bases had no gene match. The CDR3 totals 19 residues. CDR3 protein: CASSSDSGLAGPGPYEQYF. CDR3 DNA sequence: TGTGCCAGCAGCTCCGATTCGGGACTAGCGGGCCCTGGACCCTACGAGCAGTACTTC.

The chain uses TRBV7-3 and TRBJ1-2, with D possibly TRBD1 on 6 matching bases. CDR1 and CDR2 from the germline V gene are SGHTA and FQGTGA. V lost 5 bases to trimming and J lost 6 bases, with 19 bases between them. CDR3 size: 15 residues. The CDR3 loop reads CASSQTSGGAHGYTF. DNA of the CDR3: TGTGCCAGCAGCCAGACTAGCGGGGGGGCTCATGGCTACACCTTC.

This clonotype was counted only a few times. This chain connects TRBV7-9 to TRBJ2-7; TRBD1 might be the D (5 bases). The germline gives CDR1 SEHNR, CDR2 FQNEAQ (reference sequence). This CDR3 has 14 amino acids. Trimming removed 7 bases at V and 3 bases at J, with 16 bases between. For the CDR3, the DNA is TGTGCCAGCACCCCGCCTGGACAAAACTACGAGCAGTACTTC. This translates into CASTPPGQNYEQYF.

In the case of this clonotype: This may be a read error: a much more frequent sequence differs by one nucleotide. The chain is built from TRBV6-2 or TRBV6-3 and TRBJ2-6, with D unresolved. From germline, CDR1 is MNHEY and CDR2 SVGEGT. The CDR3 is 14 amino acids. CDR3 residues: CAGSYASGANVLTF. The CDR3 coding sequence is TGTGCCGGCAGTTACGCGTCTGGGGCCAACGTCCTGACTTTC.

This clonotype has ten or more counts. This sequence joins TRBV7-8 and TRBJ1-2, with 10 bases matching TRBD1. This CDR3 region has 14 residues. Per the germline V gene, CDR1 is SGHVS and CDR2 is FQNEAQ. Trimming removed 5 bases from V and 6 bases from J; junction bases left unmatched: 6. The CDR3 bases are TGTGCCAGCAGCCGACTGACAGGGGGCGATGGCTACACCTTC. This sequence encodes CASSRLTGGDGYTF.

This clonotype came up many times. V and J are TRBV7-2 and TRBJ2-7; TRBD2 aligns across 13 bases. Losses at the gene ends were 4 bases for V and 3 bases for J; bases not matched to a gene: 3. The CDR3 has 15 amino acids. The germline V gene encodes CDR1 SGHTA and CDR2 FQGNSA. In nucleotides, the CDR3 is TGTGCCAGCAGCTGGACTAGCGGGGGAGACTACGAGCAGTACTTC. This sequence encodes CASSWTSGGDYEQYF. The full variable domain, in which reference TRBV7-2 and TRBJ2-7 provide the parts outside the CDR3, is GAGVSQSPSNKVTEKGKDVELRCDPISGHTALYWYRQSLGQGLEFLIYFQGNSAPDKSGLPSDRFSAERTGGSVSTLTIQRTQQEDSAVYLCASSWTSGGDYEQYFGPGTRLTVT.

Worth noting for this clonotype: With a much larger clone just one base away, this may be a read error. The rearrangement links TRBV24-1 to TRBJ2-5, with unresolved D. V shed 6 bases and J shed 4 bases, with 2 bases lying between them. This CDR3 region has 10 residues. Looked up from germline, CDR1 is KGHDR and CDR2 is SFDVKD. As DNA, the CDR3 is TGTGCCACCAGTCCAGAGACCCAGTACTTC. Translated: CATSPETQYF.

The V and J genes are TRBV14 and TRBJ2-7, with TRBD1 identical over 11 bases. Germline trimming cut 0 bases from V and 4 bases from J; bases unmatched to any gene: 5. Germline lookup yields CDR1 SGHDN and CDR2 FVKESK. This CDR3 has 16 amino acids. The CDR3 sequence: CASSQERTGGMYEQYF. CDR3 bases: TGTGCCAGCAGCCAAGAAAGGACAGGGGGCATGTACGAGCAGTACTTC.

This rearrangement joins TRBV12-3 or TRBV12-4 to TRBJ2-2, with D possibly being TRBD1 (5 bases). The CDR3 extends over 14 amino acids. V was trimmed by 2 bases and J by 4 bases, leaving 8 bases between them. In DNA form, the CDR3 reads TGTGCCAGCAGTTTACATGGGGCCACCGGGGAGCTGTTTTTT. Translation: CASSLHGATGELFF.

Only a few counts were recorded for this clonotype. CDR3 bases: TGTGCCAGCAGCGCGCCCCTCGGTCCTCGCAATCAGCCCCAGCATTTT. Translation: CASSAPLGPRNQPQHF. J is TRBJ1-5 and V is TRBV5-4; D unclear. The CDR3 covers 16 residues. The V end lost 4 bases, the J end lost 2 bases, and 16 bases lay between the germline ends. CDR1 and CDR2 from the germline V gene are SGHNT and YYREEE (reference sequence).

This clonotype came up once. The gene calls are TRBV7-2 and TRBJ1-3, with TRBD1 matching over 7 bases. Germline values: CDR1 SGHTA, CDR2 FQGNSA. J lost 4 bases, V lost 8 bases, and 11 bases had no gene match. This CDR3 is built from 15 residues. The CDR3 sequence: CASSPTQGRGNTIYF. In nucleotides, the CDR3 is TGTGCCAGCTCACCAACACAGGGGAGAGGAAACACCATATATTTT. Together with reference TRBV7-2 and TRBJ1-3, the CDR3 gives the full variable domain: GAGVSQSPSNKVTEKGKDVELRCDPISGHTALYWYRQSLGQGLEFLIYFQGNSAPDKSGLPSDRFSAERTGGSVSTLTIQRTQQEDSAVYLCASSPTQGRGNTIYFGEGSWLTVV.

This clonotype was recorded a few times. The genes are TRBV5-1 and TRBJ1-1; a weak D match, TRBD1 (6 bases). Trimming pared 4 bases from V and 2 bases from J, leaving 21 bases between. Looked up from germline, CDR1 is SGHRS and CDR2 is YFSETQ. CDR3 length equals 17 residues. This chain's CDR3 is CASSDERHRVINTEAFF. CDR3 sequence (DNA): TGCGCCAGCAGCGACGAGCGCCACAGGGTTATAAACACTGAAGCTTTCTTT.